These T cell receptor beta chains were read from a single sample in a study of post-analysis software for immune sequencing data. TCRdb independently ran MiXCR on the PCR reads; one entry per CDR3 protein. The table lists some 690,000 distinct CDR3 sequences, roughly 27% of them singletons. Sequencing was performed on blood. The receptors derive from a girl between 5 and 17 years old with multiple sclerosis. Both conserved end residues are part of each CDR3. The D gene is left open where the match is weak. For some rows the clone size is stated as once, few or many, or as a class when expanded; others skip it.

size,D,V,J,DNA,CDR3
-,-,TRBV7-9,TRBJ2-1,TGTGCCAGCAGCTTAGGTAATAGGGCCAATGAGCAGTTCTTC,CASSLGNRANEQFF
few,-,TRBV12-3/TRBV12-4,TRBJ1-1,TGTGCCAGCAGCAAAACGGGGGTACTGAACACTGAAGCTTTCTTT,CASSKTGVLNTEAFF
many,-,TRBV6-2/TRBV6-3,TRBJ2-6,TGTGCCAGCACCAACTCTGGGGCCAACGTCCTGACTTTC,CASTNSGANVLTF
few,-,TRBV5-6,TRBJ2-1,TGTGCCAGCAGTTACCCACCGGGGGAGCAGTTCTTT,CASSYPPGEQFF
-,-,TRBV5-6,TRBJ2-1,TGTGCCAGCAGCTTGGACCTCCTCAAGGAGCAGTTCTTC,CASSLDLLKEQFF
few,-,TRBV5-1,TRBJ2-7,TGCGCCAGCAGCCCAACAGATACCAGCTCCTACGAGCAGTACTTC,CASSPTDTSSYEQYF
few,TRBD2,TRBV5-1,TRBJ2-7,TGCGCCAGCAGCTTGGGGGCTAGCGGGAGCAACGAGCAGTACTTC,CASSLGASGSNEQYF
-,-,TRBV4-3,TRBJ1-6,TGCGCCAGCAGCCAAGGGCAGGGGATTCCCCTCCACTTT,CASSQGQGIPLHF
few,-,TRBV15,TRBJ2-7,TGTGCCACCAGCAGAGATAGGGGGACGTTCTCCTACGAGCAGTACTTC,CATSRDRGTFSYEQYF
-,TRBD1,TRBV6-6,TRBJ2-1,TGTGCCAGCAAACCGGGACAGGGTTATGAGCAGTTCTTC,CASKPGQGYEQFF
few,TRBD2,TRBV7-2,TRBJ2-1,TGTGCCAGCAGCCCAGGGACTAGCGGGAGGTACAATGAGCAGTTCTTC,CASSPGTSGRYNEQFF
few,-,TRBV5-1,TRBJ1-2,TGCGCCAGCAGTCCCCGCGGAGAAGGGGGTAACTATGGCTACACCTTC,CASSPRGEGGNYGYTF
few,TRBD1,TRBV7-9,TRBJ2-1,TGTGCCAGCAGCCCCCGCAGGGGGCCATTTGGGAATGAGCAGTTCTTC,CASSPRRGPFGNEQFF
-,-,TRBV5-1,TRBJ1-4,TGCGCCAGCAGCTTGGGACAGGTTAATGAAAAACTGTTTTTT,CASSLGQVNEKLFF
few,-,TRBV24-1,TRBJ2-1,TGTGCCACCAGCGCTCGGGGAGGTCTTTACAATGAGCAGTTCTTC,CATSARGGLYNEQFF
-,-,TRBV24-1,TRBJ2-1,TGTGCCACCAGTGATTTCGGATTTGGGGGCGAGGGTGAGCAGTTCTTC,CATSDFGFGGEGEQFF
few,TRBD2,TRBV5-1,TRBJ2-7,TGCGCCAGCAGCCCAGGACTAGCGGGCCGCCGCTCCTACGAGCAGTACTTC,CASSPGLAGRRSYEQYF
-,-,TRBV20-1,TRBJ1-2,TGCAGTGCTAGAGCCAGACCGAACTATGGCTACACCTTC,CSARARPNYGYTF
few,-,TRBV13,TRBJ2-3,TGTGCCAGCAGCCCGTGGGGATTTTCGGATACGCAGTATTTT,CASSPWGFSDTQYF
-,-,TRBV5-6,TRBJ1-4,TGTGCCAGCAGCTTACGACAGAAGGATGAAAAACTGTTTTTT,CASSLRQKDEKLFF
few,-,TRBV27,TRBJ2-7,TGTGCCAGCAGTTTCGACGGTGCCTCCTACGAGCAGTACTTC,CASSFDGASYEQYF
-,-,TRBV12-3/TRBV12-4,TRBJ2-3,TGTGCCAGCAGGGGGCCCACAGATGCGGAGTATTTT,CASRGPTDAEYF
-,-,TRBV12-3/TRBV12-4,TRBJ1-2,TGTGCCAGCAGTCCTACAGGGCTCTATGGCCACACCTTC,CASSPTGLYGHTF
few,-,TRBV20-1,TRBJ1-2,TGCAGTGCTGGCCGGACGGAGACTAACTATGGCTACACCTTC,CSAGRTETNYGYTF
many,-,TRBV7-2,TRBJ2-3,TGTGCCAGCAGCTTAGGACCGTTAGCAGCCCCAGGAGCAGATACGCAGTATTTT,CASSLGPLAAPGADTQYF
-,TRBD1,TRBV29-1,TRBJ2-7,TGCAGCGTTTATGGACAGGGTTCAGCCTACGAGCAGTACTTC,CSVYGQGSAYEQYF
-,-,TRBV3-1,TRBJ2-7,TGTGCCAGCAGCCAGGCGACAGGAACTTACGAGCAGTACTTC,CASSQATGTYEQYF
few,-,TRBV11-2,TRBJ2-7,TGTGCCAGCAGCTTACTGGGGAAGGACGAGCAGTACTTC,CASSLLGKDEQYF
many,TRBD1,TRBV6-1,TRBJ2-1,TGTGCCAGCCGGGATCCTAGGACAGGGCCTGGCAATGAGCAGTTCTTC,CASRDPRTGPGNEQFF
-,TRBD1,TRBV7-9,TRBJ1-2,TGTGCCAGCAGCCCACCCCGGACAGGGTCATCGAGCTATGGCTACACCTTC,CASSPPRTGSSSYGYTF
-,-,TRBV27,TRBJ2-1,TGTGCCAGCAGTGAGGTCGGGGCGCTTAACTACAATGAGCAGTTCTTC,CASSEVGALNYNEQFF
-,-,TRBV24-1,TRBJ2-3,TGCGCCACCAGTGATCTGACAGGCACCCTCGGCACAGATACGCAGTATTTT,CATSDLTGTLGTDTQYF
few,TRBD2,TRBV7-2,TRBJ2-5,TGTGCCAGCAGCCACAGACTAGCCCAGGCGGAGACCCAGTACTTC,CASSHRLAQAETQYF
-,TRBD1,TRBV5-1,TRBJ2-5,TGCGCCAGCAGAACAGGGGCTCAGGAGACCCAGTACTTC,CASRTGAQETQYF
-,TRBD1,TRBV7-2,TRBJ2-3,TGTGCCAGCAGCTTAGGGGGACAGGGTTACACAGATACGCAGTATTTT,CASSLGGQGYTDTQYF
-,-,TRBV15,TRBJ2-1,TGTGCCACCAGCAGGGACTTTAAGGGGGATGAGCAGTTCTTC,CATSRDFKGDEQFF
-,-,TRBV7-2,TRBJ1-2,TGTGCCAGCAGCCCTTCGTCTAACTATGGCTACACCTTC,CASSPSSNYGYTF
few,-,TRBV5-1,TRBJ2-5,TGCGCCAGCAGCTTGGCTAACGGACCGCGCCTAGAGCAGTACTTC,CASSLANGPRLEQYF
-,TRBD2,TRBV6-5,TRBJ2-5,TGTGCCAGCAGTTACCTGGGGCGAGTAGCGGGGGATTTGGAGACCCAGTACTTC,CASSYLGRVAGDLETQYF
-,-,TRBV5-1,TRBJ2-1,TGCGCCAGCAGCTTGGGGGACGCCTTTTACAATGAGCAGTTCTTC,CASSLGDAFYNEQFF
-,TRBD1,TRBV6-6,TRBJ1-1,TGTGCCAGCAGGGACAGGTACACTGAAGCTTTCTTT,CASRDRYTEAFF
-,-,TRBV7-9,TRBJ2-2,TGTGCCAGCAGCATAACGAACACCGGGGAGCTGTTTTTT,CASSITNTGELFF
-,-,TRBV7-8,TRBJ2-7,TGTGCCAGCAGCTACGGGACAAGGGGACCAGAGCAGTACTTC,CASSYGTRGPEQYF
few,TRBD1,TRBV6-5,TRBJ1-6,TGTGCCAGCAGGGGGGACAGGGTCTATTCACCCCTCCACTTT,CASRGDRVYSPLHF
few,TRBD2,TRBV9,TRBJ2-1,TGTGCCAGCAGCATGCGACTAGCGGGAGGGAACAATGAGCAGTTCTTC,CASSMRLAGGNNEQFF
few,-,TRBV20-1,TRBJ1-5,TGCAGTGCCGACGGATCCGACCAGCCCCAGCATTTT,CSADGSDQPQHF
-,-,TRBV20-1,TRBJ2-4,TGCAGTGCTGTCCGCGGGGTAGCCAAAAACATTCAGTACTTC,CSAVRGVAKNIQYF
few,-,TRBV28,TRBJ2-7,TGTGCCAGCCAAGTAGCACTCTACGAGCAGTACTTC,CASQVALYEQYF
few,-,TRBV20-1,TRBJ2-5,TGCAGTGCTAGAAAGGGACAACAGTCAGAGACCCAGTACTTC,CSARKGQQSETQYF
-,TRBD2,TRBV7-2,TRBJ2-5,TGTGCCAGCAGCTTAGCTGGCGGGGGAGCGTTCGGCGAGACCCAGTACTTC,CASSLAGGGAFGETQYF
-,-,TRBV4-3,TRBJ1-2,TGCGCCAGCAGCCAAGTCAGACGGACGAACTATGGCTACACCTTC,CASSQVRRTNYGYTF
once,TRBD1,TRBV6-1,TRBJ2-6,TGTGCCAGCAGCAAAACAATATTGGGTGGACAGGCTGGGGCCAACGTCCTGACTTTC,CASSKTILGGQAGANVLTF
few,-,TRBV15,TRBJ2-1,TGTGCCACCAGCAGAGATATAGGGGCCGTCAATGAGCAGTTCTTC,CATSRDIGAVNEQFF
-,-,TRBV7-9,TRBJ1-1,TGTGCCAGCAGCTTCGGGGGATCGGAAGCTTTCTTT,CASSFGGSEAFF